These T cell receptor beta chains were read from a single sample in a study of shared clonotypes between healthy human individuals. Profiling relied on immunoSEQ multiplex PCR, and the TCRdb table lists in-frame clones only, not all of them. Here the sample spans about 510,000 clones, 70% to 80% being singletons. The source material was PBMCs. These TCRs come from a middle-aged woman in good health. Some clones in this sample may be carry-over from other donors' samples. The CDR3 runs from the conserved cysteine through the conserved F or W. A D gene is named only where the DNA matches it firmly. The size entry is marked missing in some rows and otherwise reads once, few, many or a size class.

D gene	J gene	V gene	clone size	CDR3 protein	CDR3 DNA
.	TRBJ2-7	TRBV10-2	.	CASRQGLGAYEQYF	TGCGCCAGCCGCCAGGGGCTAGGGGCCTACGAGCAGTACTTC
.	TRBJ1-4	TRBV5-1	few	CASSLVGGAGEKLFF	TGCGCCAGCAGCTTGGTTGGGGGCGCGGGTGAAAAACTGTTTTTT
TRBD1	TRBJ1-5	TRBV30	.	CAWSGTGGANQPQHF	TGTGCCTGGAGTGGGACAGGGGGCGCGAATCAGCCCCAGCATTTT
TRBD1	TRBJ2-7	TRBV5-1	.	CASSSRLPGQTSDEQYF	TGCGCCAGCAGCTCGAGACTCCCGGGACAGACGAGTGATGAGCAGTACTTC
.	TRBJ2-1	TRBV27	.	CASSLWQSRNEQFF	TGTGCCAGCAGTTTATGGCAATCCCGCAATGAGCAGTTCTTC
.	TRBJ1-5	TRBV19	.	CASSNREMAQHF	TGTGCCAGTAGTAACAGGGAGATGGCCCAGCATTTT
.	TRBJ2-1	TRBV5-4	.	CASSLVGSDEQFF	TGTGCCAGCAGCTTGGTTGGCAGCGATGAGCAGTTCTTC
TRBD2	TRBJ2-7	TRBV4-1	.	CASSQRAGTSGSYEQYF	TGCGCCAGCAGCCAACGAGCCGGGACTAGCGGGAGCTACGAGCAGTACTTC
.	TRBJ1-5	TRBV28	few	CASSLIATNSNQPQHF	TGTGCCAGCAGTTTAATCGCAACTAATAGCAATCAGCCCCAGCATTTT
.	TRBJ2-7	TRBV7-8	.	CASSLRVGYEQYF	TGTGCCAGCAGCCTCAGGGTTGGCTACGAGCAGTACTTC
.	TRBJ2-3	TRBV30	.	CAWRSGADTQYF	TGTGCCTGGAGGTCAGGGGCAGATACGCAGTATTTT
.	TRBJ2-7	TRBV30	.	CAWSLGRMYEQYF	TGTGCCTGGAGCCTGGGACGGATGTACGAGCAGTACTTC
.	TRBJ2-4	TRBV30	many	CAWSLAGPNIQYF	TGTGCCTGGAGTCTGGCAGGGCCAAACATTCAGTACTTC
TRBD2	TRBJ2-1	TRBV11-3	.	CASSEGLADYNEQFF	TGTGCCAGCAGCGAGGGACTAGCGGATTACAATGAGCAGTTCTTC
TRBD1	TRBJ1-5	TRBV19	.	CASIDRGNSNQPQHF	TGTGCCAGTATCGACAGGGGGAATAGCAATCAGCCCCAGCATTTT
.	TRBJ2-1	TRBV7-6	.	CASSLYSYNEQFF	TGTGCCAGCAGCTTATACTCCTACAATGAGCAGTTCTTC
TRBD2	TRBJ2-7	TRBV5-1	.	CASSLGPGLAGVYEQYF	TGCGCCAGCAGCTTGGGCCCGGGACTAGCGGGAGTCTACGAGCAGTACTTC
.	TRBJ2-3	TRBV27	.	CASSPFRTDTQYF	TGTGCCAGCAGTCCTTTTCGGACAGATACGCAGTATTTT
TRBD2	TRBJ2-1	TRBV30	.	CAWQKRELLNEQFF	TGTGCCTGGCAGAAGCGGGAGCTTCTGAATGAGCAGTTCTTC
.	TRBJ1-3	TRBV9	.	CASGRGNTIYF	TGTGCCAGCGGGAGGGGAAACACCATATATTTT
.	TRBJ2-1	TRBV11-3	.	CASSHGGVGNEQFF	TGTGCCAGCAGCCACGGGGGAGTAGGTAATGAGCAGTTCTTC
.	TRBJ2-7	TRBV11-2	.	CASSLGGPGYEQYF	TGTGCCAGCAGCTTGGGGGGACCGGGCTACGAGCAGTACTTC
.	TRBJ2-7	TRBV9	once	CASSAPGRTYEQYF	TGTGCCAGCAGCGCGCCGGGACGCACCTACGAGCAGTACTTC
TRBD1	TRBJ2-4	TRBV5-6	few	CASSGGQGVKNIQYF	TGTGCCAGCAGCGGAGGACAGGGGGTCAAAAACATTCAGTACTTC
TRBD2	TRBJ2-7	TRBV27	once	CASSLFWAGGEDEQYF	TGTGCCAGCAGTTTATTTTGGGCGGGAGGGGAAGACGAGCAGTACTTC
TRBD1	TRBJ2-5	TRBV5-1	.	CASSLGTGAISETQYF	TGCGCCAGCAGCCTAGGGACAGGGGCGATATCGGAGACCCAGTACTTC
.	TRBJ2-7	TRBV9	.	CASSVGRDSRHEQYF	TGTGCCAGCAGCGTCGGACGGGACTCCCGCCACGAGCAGTACTTC
.	TRBJ1-5	TRBV15	.	CATRLSGLADQPQHF	TGTGCCACCAGGTTGTCAGGGCTCGCGGATCAGCCCCAGCATTTT
TRBD1	TRBJ1-1	TRBV6-1	.	CASSETSTGGNTEAFF	TGTGCCAGCAGTGAGACCTCGACAGGGGGGAACACTGAAGCTTTCTTT
.	TRBJ2-5	TRBV13	.	CASSNNFQETQYF	TGTGCCAGCAGCAATAACTTCCAAGAGACCCAGTACTTC
TRBD2	TRBJ2-3	TRBV5-1	.	CASSLEGTSGKTQYF	TGCGCCAGCAGCTTGGAGGGGACTAGCGGGAAGACGCAGTATTTT
TRBD2	TRBJ2-3	TRBV11-2	.	CASTARGSLTDTQYF	TGTGCCAGCACCGCCCGCGGGAGCCTCACAGATACGCAGTATTTT
.	TRBJ1-1	TRBV28	.	CASSYPPGHEAFF	TGTGCCAGCAGTTATCCACCGGGACACGAAGCTTTCTTT
.	TRBJ2-6	TRBV19	.	CASSPQPGPGANVLTF	TGTGCCAGTAGTCCGCAGCCAGGGCCCGGGGCCAACGTCCTGACTTTC
TRBD2	TRBJ2-1	TRBV5-4	.	CASSPGSMGLAATGEQFF	TGTGCCAGCAGCCCCGGGTCTATGGGACTAGCGGCTACGGGTGAGCAGTTCTTC
TRBD1	TRBJ2-5	TRBV2	.	CASLRDRTQETQYF	TGTGCCAGCCTCCGGGACAGGACTCAAGAGACCCAGTACTTC
TRBD2	TRBJ2-1	TRBV5-1	.	CASSLAQGLAAYNEQFF	TGCGCCAGCAGCTTGGCCCAAGGACTAGCGGCCTACAATGAGCAGTTCTTC
.	TRBJ1-3	TRBV5-1	.	CAEGSGNTIYF	TGCGCGGAGGGGTCTGGAAACACCATATATTTT
.	TRBJ2-3	TRBV28	.	CASSPNRKRGTNTQYF	TGTGCCAGCAGTCCCAACAGGAAAAGGGGGACCAATACGCAGTATTTT
.	TRBJ1-2	TRBV15	.	CATSRDRGVGYTF	TGTGCCACCAGCAGAGATCGAGGGGTTGGCTACACCTTC
TRBD2	TRBJ2-1	TRBV6-6	.	CASRQTSGRANEQFF	TGTGCCAGCAGACAGACTAGCGGGAGGGCCAATGAGCAGTTCTTC
.	TRBJ1-1	TRBV6-1	.	CASTSLVGGGTEAFF	TGTGCCAGCACCTCCCTTGTAGGGGGAGGCACTGAAGCTTTCTTT
TRBD1	TRBJ2-7	TRBV25-1	.	CASSDMDRGLYEQYF	TGTGCCAGCAGTGATATGGACAGGGGTCTCTACGAGCAGTACTTC
.	TRBJ2-1	TRBV9	.	CASSVPRRPSVNEQFF	TGTGCCAGCAGCGTCCCTAGGAGGCCTAGCGTGAATGAGCAGTTCTTC
.	TRBJ2-7	TRBV27	.	CASSSQGLQREQYF	TGTGCCAGCAGTTCTCAGGGCCTGCAGAGAGAGCAGTACTTC
.	TRBJ1-1	TRBV5-1	.	CASSLDGVNTEAFF	TGCGCCAGCAGCTTGGACGGAGTGAACACTGAAGCTTTCTTT
.	TRBJ1-1	TRBV28	.	CASSLWVGPTAGTEAFF	TGTGCCAGCAGTTTATGGGTAGGACCTACTGCGGGCACTGAAGCTTTCTTT
TRBD1	TRBJ2-5	TRBV28	.	CASSLGTGVQETQYF	TGTGCCAGCAGCTTGGGGACAGGGGTCCAAGAGACCCAGTACTTC
.	TRBJ2-1	TRBV27	.	CASSLWGGNSYNEQFF	TGTGCCAGCAGTTTATGGGGCGGGAACTCCTACAATGAGCAGTTCTTC
TRBD1	TRBJ2-2	TRBV18	.	CASSLTTGKTGELFF	TGTGCCAGCTCACTAACGACAGGGAAGACCGGGGAGCTGTTTTTT